This T cell receptor beta chain was identified in a study of cytomegalovirus exposure and HLA in healthy donors (dated by TCRdb to 2015 to 2018). About the investigation overall: An earlier analysis of about 530 of the donors reported over 250 Gb of sequence data and around 120 million unique TCR beta sequences obtained from about 170 million T cells. Roughly 290 gigabases of sequencing data and around 85 million unique TCR sequences made up an early release that covered several hundred HLA-typed donors. Of the approximately 370 genotyped donors, approximately 80% were placed in the genetic ancestry cluster associated with self-reported Caucasian donors. Every discovery cohort repertoire had been produced on one sequencing platform. In a later genetic analysis, genome-wide SNP genotypes for about 55% of the roughly 670 donors were used, and that subset was treated as a discovery cohort. A later analysis re-analyzed previously published TCR beta repertoires from 666 donors and added high-resolution HLA genotyping to study TCR occurrence patterns. Donor age, sex, ethnicity and CMV serostatus were compiled together with the repertoire data. In an earlier analysis of 550 to 700 of the donors, high-throughput TCR beta sequencing was used to judge whether each TCR beta V gene segment behaved as functional or pseudogenic. In addition to the first cohort of about 650 subjects, a separate validation cohort of 120 different subjects was used. The study combined high-throughput TCR immunosequencing, statistical association of individual TCRs with disease status, and machine learning to predict cytomegalovirus infection status. The T cell repertoires of 700 or so subjects were profiled by immunosequencing and related to cytomegalovirus serostatus. Typing coverage differed by locus: A, B, C, DRB1 and DQB1 were typed in roughly 620-630 donors, DQA1 in around 500, DPA1 in 606, and DPB1 in 472. Class I and class II HLA loci were covered by the typing at four-digit resolution. The study aimed to test whether cataloging public T cell receptors could reveal signatures of past pathogen exposure. Five DR-DQ haplotypes were handled as single units for association and clustering because linkage in the cohort was strong. Among over 350 genotyped donors of the cohort, an average of approximately 230,000 unique TCR beta nucleotide sequences were sequenced per donor, about a sixth of them non-productive. Rather than using new phenotypic data, the later analysis identified candidate immune exposures from TCR beta sequences and from how often those sequences occurred across donors. Results and caveats for the whole study, not just this receptor: A further reported finding was that TCR beta sequences accurately predicted the HLA-A and HLA-B alleles for most subjects in the first cohort. Because counts were too low, some 17 rarely observed V segments, including chromosome 9 orphons, were excluded from the earlier analysis of about 500 of the donors. V-gene and J-gene trimming of TCR beta chains was associated with a missense DCLRE1C variant in a later genetic analysis, and the association was replicated in an independent cohort. In a later analysis, the rate of TCR association differed among HLA loci, with DRB1 alleles having the most associated TCRs and HLA-C alleles having the fewest. The 87-base-pair reads could not distinguish some IMGT-functional V segments, including TRBV6-2 and TRBV6-3, so those segments were excluded. In a later analysis, HLA-associated TCR beta chains showed more clonal expansion and lower generation probabilities than non-associated chains that were equally common. A later analysis reported that several top co-occurrence clusters appeared linked to parvovirus B19, influenza, CMV and Epstein-Barr virus. Most CMV-associated TCR beta chains appeared to be HLA-restricted in a later analysis, and the HLA associations seemed to be driven largely by CMV exposure. Presence/absence analyses assumed roughly uniform sequencing depth across donors, an assumption that may not hold. Correlated functional status among segregating V segments might reflect linkage disequilibrium, but an unknown experimental factor could not be ruled out. An earlier analysis of some 590 of the donors showed that most TCR beta V segments appeared in productive rearrangements either about 87% or about 30% of the time, which broadly matched IMGT annotations. CMV serostatus was the only immune exposure information available for the cohort. The sequencing pipeline was judged likely to have produced a cluster of highly shared sequence variants as a technical artifact. Across donors, most TCR sequences were observed very rarely, whereas some public TCRs were present in many individuals. In vitro tests confirmed that a few of the cytomegalovirus-associated TCR beta chains recognize cytomegalovirus antigens. In a later analysis, 16,951 TCR beta sequences were associated with specific HLA alleles at a false discovery rate of 0.05. Assigning TCR associations to individual alleles was difficult when HLA alleles, especially DR and DQ, strongly co-occurred. It was suggested by the authors that the approach could potentially be generalized to other disease states and immunological phenotypes. The study gave a list of over 150 TCR beta chains associated with cytomegalovirus. In both the original and validation cohorts, the classifier was reported to diagnose cytomegalovirus status with high specificity and sensitivity. The cohort was sequenced for TCR beta chains only, and without alpha or paired-chain data the features that could be detected were limited. In a later genetic analysis, fewer N-insertions in productive TCRs were reported among donors in an Asian-associated ancestry cluster than the roughly 700-donor mean. HLA typing was unavailable for some donors at each locus, so association tests used only the typed subset.

CDR1 and CDR2, looked up from the germline V gene, are ENHRY and SYGVKD. V and J lose 0 bases and 0 bases, and a span of 5 bases separates them. The CDR3 goes from the cysteine to the phenylalanine over 15 residues. Only the CDR3 region is kept as DNA, spanning 45 bases read in frame from base 1. The cohort comprised 666 healthy bone marrow donors. At the time of sampling, all cohort members were nominally healthy, though unrecorded immune exposures were likely present. The donor was CMV seronegative and belonged to the group of over 300 seronegative cohort members. A peripheral blood sample was provided by each donor, and peripheral blood mononuclear cells were used for TCR beta sequencing. The Qiagen DNeasy Blood Extraction Kit was used to extract genomic DNA from the blood cell samples. Library creation used the immunoSEQ multiplex PCR assay. A mixture of 60 forward primers for TCR Vbeta segments and 13 reverse primers for TCR Jbeta segments was used in the multiplex PCR. A multiplex PCR assay on genomic DNA amplified the CDR3 region of rearranged TCR beta genes. On the Illumina HiSeq System, the amplified TCR beta libraries were sequenced as 87-base-pair reads. Per the source publication's procedure: A later analysis tallied approximately 87 million unique TCR beta chains across the 550 to 850 repertoires, and some 10 million of those chains were shared by two or more donors. To remove PCR and sequencing errors, raw reads were error-corrected and collapsed into unique sequences using a nearest-neighbor algorithm that merged closely related sequences. V, D and J gene segments were assigned by aligning CDR3 sequences to IMGT reference sequences. For a sequence to be retained, at least a six-nucleotide match to both a V gene segment and a J gene segment was required. A rearrangement counted as productive if the CDR3 had no stop codons and remained in frame with V and J, and every other rearrangement counted as non-productive. CDR3 was defined by IMGT convention, running from the second conserved V-encoded cysteine to the conserved J-encoded phenylalanine. The earlier analysis of fewer than 750 of the donors excluded sequences that lacked an unambiguous match to a single V gene segment. In an earlier analysis of 587 of the donors, a V segment was called functional when productive rearrangements were above 56.7%, and segregating when the standard deviation between donors exceeded 5%. A statistical classification framework was developed to diagnose cytomegalovirus status using the catalog of TCR beta chain sequences. In a later analysis, V and J genes were assigned by comparing TCR nucleotide sequences against IMGT/GENE-DB human TR gene sequences. A later analysis assigned CDR3 sequences and most-parsimonious VDJ recombination scenarios with the TCRdist pipeline. A later analysis defined each TCR beta chain by its CDR3 amino acid sequence plus V-gene family, and excluded reads lacking a unique V-gene family. A later analysis removed 550 to 650 highly shared, low-generation-probability nucleotide sequences to deal with suspected cross-contamination and a sequencing artifact. For each public chain, a later analysis derived a clonal expansion index from normalized ranks of inferred template counts within each repertoire. In a later analysis, generation probabilities were computed using a VDJ recombination model fitted to out-of-frame rearrangements, and the results were checked against IGoR. In a later analysis, hypergeometric tests were used to score TCR-TCR, TCR-HLA and TCR-CMV co-occurrence, with a repertoire-size bias correction applied to TCR pairs. False discovery rates were estimated in a later analysis by permuting HLA or CMV assignments 20 times. In a later analysis, co-occurring TCRs were grouped using DBSCAN, with TCRdist sequence similarity added in when clustering inside HLA-allele-positive subsets. Repertoires with fewer than 30,000 or more than 120,000 public chains, plus five repertoires with anomalous nucleotide sharing, were excluded from co-occurrence clustering. Here the immuneACCESS table is served through TCRdb, limited to in-frame sequences with V and J called. Missing clones are a known gap in these copies; in checked studies unresolved V genes cover under half, and the rest lacks a known reason. The DNA was the basis for D and trimming; V, J and clone size are from that table. For this sample, the table gives about 170,000 clones. The ten largest make up around 1.2% of the sample.

As to this clone: There is no known antigen for this receptor.

The source is a woman aged 60-70 years in good health and CMV-seronegative. Recombination joined TRBV10-3 with TRBJ2-2, with no D gene named confidently. The sample was PBMCs. The nucleotide sequence is TGTGCCATCAGTGAGTCGTCAGCGAACACCGGGGAGCTGTTTTTT. Its product reads: CAISESSANTGELFF.